The 21 T cell receptor beta chains below all came from one sample that was sequenced in a study of blood T cell repertoires in COVID-19. TCRdb keeps only in-frame clones here, not all; method: immunoSEQ multiplex PCR. The sample contains fewer than 250,000 clones, 65% to 90% of which appear only once. The sequencing input was peripheral blood. The receptor source for this set is a woman aged 50 to 60 with acute or convalescent COVID-19.

This clone was seen only a few times. The chain carries TRBV7-9 and TRBJ1-6; 8 nucleotides agree with TRBD1. With 3 bases clipped from V and 6 bases from J, the junction kept 1 base outside the gene matches. Per the germline V gene, CDR1 is SEHNR and CDR2 is FQNEAQ (reference sequence). The CDR3 contains 14 residues. CDR3 bases: TGTGCCAGCAGCTTGGGACAGGTTAATTCACCCCTCCACTTT. Protein: CASSLGQVNSPLHF.

This clone has a handful of counts. The chain is built from TRBV2 and TRBJ1-1, with D maybe TRBD1 (6 bases). Trimming left V 5 bases short and J 6 bases short, with 10 bases between. This CDR3 contains 12 residues. Germline V lookup: CDR1 SNHLY, CDR2 FYNNEI. CDR3 amino acids: CASSPQGPEAFF. The CDR3 nucleotides are TGTGCCAGCAGTCCACAGGGCCCTGAAGCTTTCTTT. Complete variable domain (other parts from reference TRBV2 and TRBJ1-1): EPEVTQTPSHQVTQMGQEVILRCVPISNHLYFYWYRQILGQKVEFLVSFYNNEISEKSEIFDDQFSVERPDGSNFTLKIRSTKLEDSAMYFCASSPQGPEAFFGQGTRLTVV.

This chain uses TRBV10-3 with TRBJ1-1; 7 bases line up with TRBD1. The germline V gene has CDR1 ENHRY and CDR2 SYGVKD. The CDR3 has 13 amino acids. With 7 bases clipped from V and 1 base from J, the junction kept 3 bases outside the gene matches. Here the CDR3 reads CAITRDRNTEAFF. For the CDR3, the DNA is TGTGCCATCACCCGGGACAGGAACACTGAAGCTTTCTTT.

This clone appeared once. V usage is TRBV5-1 and J usage is TRBJ2-3, with TRBD2 matching over 12 bases. This CDR3 spans 15 amino acids. V trimming: 4 bases; J trimming: 5 bases; junction bases outside the gene matches: 5. Germline assignment: CDR1 SGHRS and CDR2 YFSETQ. CDR3 amino acids: CASSEGTSGLDTQYF. CDR3 nucleotide sequence: TGCGCCAGCAGCGAAGGGACTAGCGGGTTAGATACGCAGTATTTT.

The J gene is TRBJ2-7, the V gene TRBV27, with D perhaps matching TRBD1 (6 bases). The CDR3 length is 14 residues. Trimming shortened V by 7 bases and J by 4 bases, and 17 bases separated the two germline ends. Germline V gives CDR1 MNHEY, CDR2 SMNVEV (reference sequence). CDR3 in DNA: TGTGCCAGCAAGGTTGGCGCAGGGGATTACGAGCAGTACTTC. This gives the protein CASKVGAGDYEQYF.

The V gene is TRBV7-9, the J gene TRBJ2-5; 9 bases agree with TRBD1. This CDR3 has 13 residues. CDR1 is SEHNR and CDR2 is FQNEAQ in the germline V gene (reference sequence). V trimming: 5 bases; J trimming: 5 bases; junction bases outside the gene matches: 3. The CDR3 region is CASSGQGLETQYF. The CDR3 DNA sequence: TGTGCCAGCAGCGGACAGGGGTTGGAGACCCAGTACTTC.

V usage is TRBV2 and J usage is TRBJ2-1, with TRBD2 matching over 12 bases. Germline loops: CDR1 SNHLY, CDR2 FYNNEI. This CDR3 spans 17 amino acids. The junction had 7 bases not matched to a gene; V was cut back by 4 bases and J by 3 bases. The CDR3 DNA sequence: TGTGCCAGCAGTGCTAAGAGGACTAGCGGGAACTACAATGAGCAGTTCTTC. This gives the protein CASSAKRTSGNYNEQFF.

The J gene is TRBJ1-4, the V gene TRBV13, with 7 bases aligning to TRBD1. The CDR3 is 16 amino acids. Germline V gives CDR1 PRHDT, CDR2 FYEKMQ (reference sequence). After removal of 0 bases from V and 3 bases from J, the junction contained 4 bases not matched to a gene. CDR3 loop: CASSLGQGESNEKLFF. The CDR3 DNA reads as TGTGCCAGCAGCTTAGGTCAGGGGGAGTCTAATGAAAAACTGTTTTTT. The whole variable domain, filled in from reference TRBV13 and TRBJ1-4, reads AAGVIQSPRHLIKEKRETATLKCYPIPRHDTVYWYQQGPGQDPQFLISFYEKMQSDKGSIPDRFSAQQFSDYHSELNMSSLELGDSALYFCASSLGQGESNEKLFFGSGTQLSVL.

The J gene is TRBJ1-6, the V gene TRBV6-2 or TRBV6-3; 12 bases map to TRBD1. The trim removed 6 bases at V and 7 bases at J, leaving 16 bases unmatched. CDR1 is MNHEY, CDR2 SVGEGT, per germline. This CDR3 region has 19 residues. In DNA form, the CDR3 reads TGTGCCAGCAGCCCTAGCCCGGGACAGGGGGCGAGTCGGAATTCACCCCTCCACTTT. Translation gives CASSPSPGQGASRNSPLHF.

This chain connects TRBV9 to TRBJ2-1, with a tentative D call TRBD2 (5 bases). Germline V CDR1 and CDR2: SGDLS, YYNGEE. The CDR3 has 16 residues. Trimming removed 0 bases from V and 3 bases from J, with 13 bases in between. This CDR3 is CASSVGLSGGYNEQFF. DNA for the CDR3: TGTGCCAGCAGCGTAGGTCTGAGCGGAGGCTACAATGAGCAGTTCTTC.

The chain uses TRBV11-2 and TRBJ2-3; D not certain. The V end was cut by 5 bases, the J end by 2 bases, with 8 bases between. CDR3 length: 13 residues. Germline V gene data show CDR1 as SGHAT and CDR2 as FQNNGV. In DNA form, the CDR3 reads TGTGCCAGCAGCCCGACAAACACAGATACGCAGTATTTT. Protein sequence: CASSPTNTDTQYF.

The chain recombines TRBV5-1 with TRBJ2-2, with D unclear. This CDR3 comprises 10 residues. Trimming removed 7 bases from V and 8 bases from J, with 6 bases in between. Germline V gene data show CDR1 as SGHRS and CDR2 as YFSETQ. CDR3 sequence: CASRGGELFF. Written as DNA, the CDR3 is TGCGCCAGCCGAGGAGGGGAGCTGTTTTTT.

The genes are TRBV3-1 (or the pseudogene TRBV3-2) and TRBJ2-7; 9 positions agree with TRBD2. This CDR3 has 16 residues. Looked up from germline, CDR1 is LGHDT and CDR2 is YNNKEL (reference sequence). With 1 base clipped from V and 2 bases from J, the junction kept 6 bases outside the gene matches. The CDR3 nucleotides are TGTGCCAGCAGCCAAGGGGGGATAGCGGGGGCCTACGAGCAGTACTTC. Its translation: CASSQGGIAGAYEQYF.

This clone occurred a few times. This chain connects TRBV30 to TRBJ1-1, with 7 nucleotides matching TRBD1. The CDR3 has 14 amino acids. Germline assignment: CDR1 GTSNPN and CDR2 SVGIG (reference sequence). V shed 4 bases, J shed 2 bases, and the junction held 7 bases outside the gene matches. DNA for the CDR3: TGTGCCTGGACCGATTGGGACAGAAACACTGAAGCTTTCTTT. The encoded protein is CAWTDWDRNTEAFF.

This clone appeared a single time. CDR3 region: CASTTDRAKPEAFF. The CDR3 bases are TGTGCCAGCACGACGGACAGGGCTAAGCCTGAAGCTTTCTTT. The rearrangement joins TRBV18 to TRBJ1-1; 8 bases are a match to TRBD1. With V trimmed by 8 bases and J by 6 bases, 11 bases remained unmatched. The length of the CDR3 is 14 residues. Germline CDR1 and CDR2: KGHSH and LQKENI.

This chain joins TRBV18 and TRBJ2-5, with 10 nucleotides matching TRBD1. The CDR3 has 15 amino acids. J was trimmed by 1 base and V by 4 bases; bases with no gene match: 3. In germline, CDR1 is KGHSH, CDR2 LQKENI. The CDR3: CASSRGQGVQETQYF. The CDR3 coding sequence is TGTGCCAGCTCACGTGGACAGGGGGTCCAAGAGACCCAGTACTTC.

The rearrangement uses TRBV5-1 and TRBJ1-2, with 10 bases matching TRBD1. This CDR3 is built from 14 residues. Germline assignment: CDR1 SGHRS and CDR2 YFSETQ. The ends lost 5 bases at V and 7 bases at J; junction bases unmatched: 8. For the CDR3, the DNA is TGCGCCAGCAGGAAGGACAGGGGGGGCGTTGGCTACACCTTC. As protein: CASRKDRGGVGYTF.

This chain joins TRBV2 and TRBJ2-5, with TRBD2 matching 12 bases. V lost 6 bases, J lost 7 bases, and 9 bases stayed unmatched. Germline CDR1 is SNHLY and CDR2 is FYNNEI. This CDR3 has 15 residues. CDR3 sequence: CASRVGTSGSGTQYF. The CDR3 DNA reads TGTGCCAGCAGGGTCGGGACTAGCGGGTCTGGGACCCAGTACTTC. Filled out from reference TRBV2 and TRBJ2-5, the complete variable domain reads EPEVTQTPSHQVTQMGQEVILRCVPISNHLYFYWYRQILGQKVEFLVSFYNNEISEKSEIFDDQFSVERPDGSNFTLKIRSTKLEDSAMYFCASRVGTSGSGTQYFGPGTRLLVL.

This clone was observed a single time. The chain couples TRBV6-1 to TRBJ1-2; perhaps TRBD1 as D (5 bases). Germline lookup yields CDR1 MNHNS and CDR2 SASEGT. This CDR3 spans 14 amino acids. The V end lost 1 base, the J end lost 5 bases, and 11 bases lay between the germline ends. CDR3 protein: CASSEGGGAYGYTF. In DNA, the CDR3 is TGTGCCAGCAGTGAAGGCGGAGGGGCATATGGCTACACCTTC.

The chain has TRBV5-6 and TRBJ2-4, with D perhaps TRBD2 (5 bases). Trimming removed 1 base at V and 1 base at J, with 15 bases between. Germline CDR1 is SGHDT and CDR2 is YYEEEE. The CDR3 length is 17 residues. CDR3 bases: TGTGCCAGCAGCTTGAGGCGATCCGGGGAGGCCAAAAACATTCAGTACTTC. Its translation: CASSLRRSGEAKNIQYF. Filled out from reference TRBV5-6 and TRBJ2-4, the complete variable domain reads DAGVTQSPTHLIKTRGQQVTLRCSPKSGHDTVSWYQQALGQGPQFIFQYYEEEERQRGNFPDRFSGHQFPNYSSELNVNALLLGDSALYLCASSLRRSGEAKNIQYFGAGTRLSVL.

Only a few counts were recorded for this clone. CDR3 residues: CASSEGASYGYTF. The CDR3 DNA sequence: TGTGCCAGCAGTGAGGGGGCGAGCTATGGCTACACCTTC. The V and J genes are TRBV9 and TRBJ1-2, with 7 bases identical to TRBD1. This CDR3 spans 13 amino acids. The germline gives CDR1 SGDLS, CDR2 YYNGEE. The V and J ends lost 5 bases and 4 bases, in that order; junction bases with no gene match: 5.